What follows are 18 T cell receptor beta chains derived from one specimen sequenced in a study of blood T cell repertoires in COVID-19. TCRdb's copy holds only in-frame clones and misses some; the assay was immunoSEQ multiplex PCR. The sample yields 170,000 or so clones, around 87% seen once. Input material: peripheral blood. The receptors were sampled from a man aged 60-69 years with COVID-19, enrolled during active disease.

The chain couples TRBV6-1 to TRBJ2-1; D may be TRBD2 (5 bases). This CDR3 region has 13 residues. Germline values: CDR1 MNHNS, CDR2 SASEGT. V gave up 3 bases and J gave up 7 bases, with 10 bases separating them. The CDR3 is CASSDERVNEQFF. The CDR3 coding sequence is TGTGCCAGCAGTGACGAGAGGGTAAATGAGCAGTTCTTC.

This rearrangement joins TRBV6-5 to TRBJ1-4; D may be TRBD1 (6 bases). The CDR3 covers 15 residues. Trimming pared 6 bases from V and 0 bases from J, leaving 11 bases between. Germline assignment: CDR1 MNHEY and CDR2 SVGAGI. The CDR3 bases are TGTGCCAGCAGGCCCAGGGGAACAACTAATGAAAAACTGTTTTTT. Protein sequence: CASRPRGTTNEKLFF.

The chain links TRBV19 to TRBJ2-1, with D maybe TRBD2 (5 bases). V lost 5 bases to trimming and J lost 7 bases, with 12 bases between them. CDR3 size: 13 residues. CDR1 LNHDA and CDR2 SQIVND come from the germline V gene (reference sequence). In DNA form, the CDR3 reads TGTGCCAGTAGTCCTATCAGAGGGAATGAGCAGTTCTTC. Residues: CASSPIRGNEQFF. Based on the CDR3 plus reference TRBV19 and TRBJ2-1, the full variable domain is DGGITQSPKYLFRKEGQNVTLSCEQNLNHDAMYWYRQDPGQGLRLIYYSQIVNDFQKGDIAEGYSVSREKKESFPLTVTSAQKNPTAFYLCASSPIRGNEQFFGPGTRLTVL.

The table lists this clone with a few counts. The V call is TRBV15, the J call TRBJ2-3; 7 bases align to TRBD2. The V and J ends lost 8 bases and 4 bases, in that order; junction bases with no gene match: 12. Germline lookup yields CDR1 LNHNV and CDR2 YYDKDF (reference sequence). The CDR3 totals 15 residues. The CDR3 bases are TGTGCCACCGGGGATAGGCGGGAGAGCGCAGATACGCAGTATTTT. Translating gives CATGDRRESADTQYF.

The chain combines TRBV4-3 with TRBJ1-2; D is undetermined. There are 16 residues in the CDR3. Germline CDR1 is LGHNA and CDR2 is YSLEER. V was pared by 0 bases and J by 6 bases, with 17 bases between. The CDR3, as DNA: TGCGCCAGCAGCCAAGATGGAAATAGGAAGGGAGATGGCTACACCTTC. Amino acids: CASSQDGNRKGDGYTF.

This rearrangement joins TRBV10-3 to TRBJ2-7; 9 positions match TRBD1. Germline trimming cut 7 bases from V and 0 bases from J; bases unmatched to any gene: 4. CDR3 length equals 14 residues. Germline V lookup: CDR1 ENHRY, CDR2 SYGVKD. In nucleotides, the CDR3 is TGTGCCATCAAGGACAGGGGCACCTCCTACGAGCAGTACTTC. This translates into CAIKDRGTSYEQYF.

The chain employs TRBV14 and TRBJ1-4; a weak D match, TRBD1 (6 bases). V shed 4 bases and J shed 1 base, with 19 bases lying between them. The CDR3 consists of 18 residues. Germline V gene lookup returns CDR1 SGHDN and CDR2 FVKESK. CDR3 in amino acids: CASSPRVGATITNEKLFF. CDR3 DNA sequence: TGTGCCAGCAGCCCTCGAGTGGGGGCGACTATAACTAATGAAAAACTGTTTTTT.

The chain recombines TRBV19 with TRBJ1-5; a possible D gene is TRBD1 (5 bases). CDR1 is LNHDA, CDR2 SQIVND, per germline (reference sequence). CDR3 length: 15 amino acids. V lost 7 bases and J 0 bases, leaving 13 bases between the germline ends. The CDR3 nucleotides read TGTGCCAGTAACACTTTGGGGGGTAGCAATCAGCCCCAGCATTTT. Protein: CASNTLGGSNQPQHF.

This chain connects TRBV29-1 to TRBJ1-2, with TRBD1 as a possible D gene (5 bases). The CDR3 consists of 17 residues. CDR1 is SQVTM and CDR2 is ANQGSEA in the germline V gene. Between the trimmed V and J ends, which lost 4 bases and 0 bases, there was a span of 21 bases. In DNA, the CDR3 is TGCAGCGTTGGCCCTCGCGTGGGCGGAGGGGCTAACTATGGCTACACCTTC. Translation: CSVGPRVGGGANYGYTF.

The V gene is TRBV19, the J gene TRBJ2-1, with D uncertain. The V end was cut by 3 bases, the J end by 2 bases, with 11 bases between. Germline V gene data show CDR1 as LNHDA and CDR2 as SQIVND (reference sequence). This CDR3 has 15 amino acids. Here the CDR3 reads CASSIQPGTYNEQFF. As DNA, the CDR3 is TGTGCCAGTAGTATCCAACCTGGCACCTACAATGAGCAGTTCTTC.

The V and J genes are TRBV19 and TRBJ1-5; a possible D gene is TRBD1 (5 bases). CDR3 length equals 16 residues. V lost 5 bases and J lost 2, with 16 bases in between. Germline lookup yields CDR1 LNHDA and CDR2 SQIVND (reference sequence). The CDR3 sequence is CASSPRGDLGNQPQHF. As DNA, the CDR3 is TGTGCCAGTAGTCCGCGGGGGGATCTGGGCAATCAGCCCCAGCATTTT.

The chain uses TRBV6-5 and TRBJ2-7; 8 bases agree with TRBD2. This CDR3 spans 15 amino acids. The germline V gene encodes CDR1 MNHEY and CDR2 SVGAGI. The V segment lost 0 bases and the J segment 7 bases; nucleotides outside the gene matches: 8. The CDR3 nucleotides read TGTGCCAGCAGTTACTCAACGGGAGGGTCTCGTGAGCAGTACTTC. Its translation: CASSYSTGGSREQYF.

This clone has more than one count but fewer than ten. The chain is built from TRBV28 and TRBJ1-1; TRBD1 agrees at 12 bases. From germline, CDR1 is MDHEN and CDR2 SYDVKM. CDR3 length equals 17 residues. With V trimmed by 5 bases and J by 1 base, 8 bases remained unmatched. CDR3 bases: TGTGCCAGCAGTCGTCTGGGACAGGGGGCCGAGAACACTGAAGCTTTCTTT. Encoded protein: CASSRLGQGAENTEAFF.

This sequence joins TRBV6-5 and TRBJ2-5, with 9 nucleotides matching TRBD1. Germline CDR1 is MNHEY and CDR2 is SVGAGI. Losses at the gene ends were 8 bases for V and 3 bases for J; bases not matched to a gene: 10. The CDR3 is made up of 15 amino acids. CDR3 bases: TGTGCCAGCCGCACGCATGGGACAGGGAAAGAGACCCAGTACTTC. Its translation is CASRTHGTGKETQYF.

The chain links TRBV14 to TRBJ1-1; the match to TRBD1 covers 8 bases. CDR3 size: 15 residues. The V gene's germline CDR1 is SGHDN and CDR2 FVKESK. Trimming took 1 base from V and 10 from J; bases not matched to a gene: 11. The CDR3 loop reads CASSQVSGQGARAFF. The CDR3 DNA is TGTGCCAGCAGCCAAGTATCTGGACAGGGAGCTAGAGCTTTCTTT. The variable domain in full, completed from reference TRBV14 and TRBJ1-1, reads EAGVTQFPSHSVIEKGQTVTLRCDPISGHDNLYWYRRVMGKEIKFLLHFVKESKQDESGMPNNRFLAERTGGTYSTLKVQPAELEDSGVYFCASSQVSGQGARAFFGQGTRLTVV.

This clone was counted between two and nine times. The chain has TRBV7-9 and TRBJ2-7; 7 positions match TRBD1. After removal of 1 base from V and 6 bases from J, the junction contained 21 bases not matched to a gene. Germline V gene sequence: CDR1 SEHNR, CDR2 FQNEAQ (reference sequence). This CDR3 comprises 19 residues. In DNA form, the CDR3 reads TGTGCCAGCAGCTTAGAATTTGGCCAGCGGACAGGCCCTCCAGGCGAGCAGTACTTC. This gives the protein CASSLEFGQRTGPPGEQYF.

The CDR3 region has the DNA TGTGCCTGGAGCGGACTGCCCGGTGGTAATTCACCCCTCCACTTT. This translates into CAWSGLPGGNSPLHF. The chain carries TRBV30 and TRBJ1-6; D is unresolved. The CDR3 has 15 amino acids. Looked up from germline, CDR1 is GTSNPN and CDR2 is SVGIG (reference sequence). Trimming stripped 3 bases from V and 6 bases from J, with 15 bases between.

This rearrangement joins TRBV7-8 to TRBJ1-5; TRBD1 agrees at 11 bases. CDR1 and CDR2 (germline): SGHVS, FQNEAQ. Unmatched junction bases numbered 6, after V lost 5 bases and J lost 3 bases. The CDR3 runs 16 residues. This chain's CDR3 is CASSPRTGGVNQPQHF. DNA of the CDR3: TGTGCCAGCAGCCCTAGGACAGGGGGCGTCAATCAGCCCCAGCATTTT.